The entry below gives a single T cell receptor (beta chain) sequence along with its context. Its antigen is not yet known. No base quality information exists; no much larger clone differs at one position. TCRbeta CDR3 regions were amplified from genomic DNA by means of the immunoSEQ Assay, a bias-controlled multiplex PCR. In the original analysis: Within the assay, amplification of reference gene primers was used to estimate how many nucleated cells each sample contained. Sequence reads were collapsed and filtered to measure the absolute abundance of every unique TCRbeta CDR3 rearrangement. For each sample, productive Simpson clonality was calculated as the square root of Simpson's diversity index over productive rearrangements. Here the immuneACCESS table is served through TCRdb, limited to in-frame sequences with V and J called. Missing clones are a known gap in these copies; in checked studies unresolved V genes cover under half, and the rest lacks a known reason. V, J and clone size were drawn from that table, and D and trimming were deduced from the DNA. The sample table records about 390,000 clones; around 87% of these occur just once. The top ten constitute under 3% of the sample.

Trimming costs V 1 base and J 6 bases, and their ends lie 9 bases apart. The CDR3 covers 14 residues, taking in both the cysteine and the phenylalanine. Of all the DNA, just the CDR3 is kept, 42 bases in frame from base 1. The germline V gene encodes CDR1 KGHDR and CDR2 SFDVKD. This sample is part of a study of blood T cell repertoires in COVID-19 (dated by TCRdb to about 2020). Study-level background: The collaborator samples originated in the United States, Italy and Spain and spanned the acute and convalescent phases of COVID-19. The material from the prospective study consisted of cDNA or gDNA derived from T cells, B-cell-depleted T cells, or PBMCs. The dataset comprised deeply sampled blood TCRbeta repertoires from subjects exposed to, actively infected with, or recovered from COVID-19. The repertoires were released in a freely available public database intended as a resource for research on the immune response to SARS-CoV-2. The samples were drawn from the first 160 participants of the ongoing ImmuneRACE study and from 950 to 1,500 subjects provided by 6 global collaborators. Nearly every sample came with metadata listing a de-identified subject ID, COVID-19 status, age in years and sex. HLA class I and class II types, where available, came from metadata supplied by the sample provider rather than from assay-based typing. Broad study findings and their caveats: How much clinical and demographic metadata was included differed by source and by participant, and the metadata was provided uncurated.

At one collaborating source in Seattle, patients were enrolled during active infection and were followed longitudinally through the course of disease. Collaborating institutions collected whole blood in K2EDTA tubes following their own protocols. For TCRbeta analysis, collaborator samples were shipped as frozen whole blood, as isolated PBMCs, or as DNA extracted from either sample type. The chain links TRBV24-1 with TRBJ2-1; tentative D gene TRBD2, with 6 bases matching. The clonotype comes from an older woman with COVID-19, enrolled during active disease. The sample was peripheral blood. The DNA sequence follows: TGTGCCACCAGTGATTTCGGGAGACCCAATGAGCAGTTCTTC. It is translated as CATSDFGRPNEQFF.